The rows below give T cell receptor beta chains drawn from one sample of a study of identical twins. Each CDR3 protein gets one entry after TCRdb re-called the 5' RACE reads with MiXCR. The data hold nearly 900,000 distinct CDR3 sequences, with roughly 12% observed a single time. These data were also filed under a second study, of yellow fever vaccine responses in identical twins.

The sequencing input was PBMCs. The receptor source for this set is a woman aged 18 to 35 in good health. The CDR3 runs from the conserved cysteine through the conserved F or W. A D gene is named only where the DNA matches it firmly. Size tells how often a clone was seen (once, few, many) or the class of an expanded clone, and some rows leave it out.

>many|TRBV18|NA|TRBJ2-4
CASSLDVIQYF
TGTGCCAGCTCCCTGGACGTCATTCAGTACTTC
>NA|TRBV20-1|TRBD1|TRBJ1-5
CSAQGVSNQPQHF
TGCAGTGCCCAGGGGGTAAGCAATCAGCCCCAGCATTTT
>few|TRBV28|NA|TRBJ1-4
CASRRTGPTLGLFF
TGTGCCAGCAGACGCACAGGGCCCACGTTGGGACTGTTTTTT
>NA|TRBV7-9|TRBD1|TRBJ2-6
CASSSTGGGVNVLTF
TGTGCCAGCAGCTCTACAGGGGGTGGTGTCAACGTCCTGACTTTC
>few|TRBV6-1|NA|TRBJ2-2
CASEIGMDTGELFF
TGTGCCAGCGAGATAGGTATGGACACCGGGGAGCTGTTTTTT
>few|TRBV6-5|NA|TRBJ2-2
CASSYGTVTGELFF
TGTGCCAGCAGTTACGGGACGGTCACCGGGGAGCTGTTTTTT
>NA|TRBV6-2/TRBV6-3|TRBD1|TRBJ2-2
CASSYSRQGGGELFF
TGTGCCAGCAGTTATTCGCGACAGGGCGGCGGGGAGCTGTTTTTT
>few|TRBV12-3/TRBV12-4|NA|TRBJ2-3
CASSLALRGTDTQYF
TGTGCCAGCAGTTTAGCCTTGCGGGGAACAGATACGCAGTATTTT
>NA|TRBV5-6|NA|TRBJ2-5
CASSVVGGRETQYF
TGTGCCAGCAGCGTGGTGGGGGGCCGGGAGACCCAGTACTTC
>NA|TRBV3-1|TRBD1|TRBJ2-6
CASSQGQGTSGANVLTF
TGTGCCAGCAGCCAAGGACAGGGGACCTCTGGGGCCAACGTCCTGACTTTC
>few|TRBV20-1|NA|TRBJ2-2
CSAPSKGSSTGELFF
TGCAGTGCTCCCTCCAAGGGTAGCTCCACCGGGGAGCTGTTTTTT
>few|TRBV20-1|NA|TRBJ1-1
CSARDPPGAFF
TGCAGTGCTAGAGATCCCCCGGGGGCTTTCTTT
>many|TRBV19|TRBD1|TRBJ2-2
CASSMTGTTQARELFF
TGTGCCAGTAGTATGACAGGGACCACTCAAGCCAGGGAGCTGTTTTTT
>NA|TRBV10-3|TRBD1|TRBJ2-7
CAISELQGAREQYF
TGTGCCATCAGTGAACTACAGGGGGCGAGGGAGCAGTACTTC
>few|TRBV18|TRBD2|TRBJ2-7
CASSPNSGGTYEQYF
TGTGCCAGCTCACCAAACAGCGGGGGAACCTACGAGCAGTACTTC
>few|TRBV28|TRBD2|TRBJ2-1
CASSLFRKTSGGYSYNEQFF
TGTGCCAGCAGTTTGTTTCGGAAGACTAGCGGGGGGTACTCCTACAATGAGCAGTTCTTC
>few|TRBV10-3|TRBD2|TRBJ2-7
CAITMGLAGSYEQYF
TGTGCCATCACCATGGGACTAGCTGGGTCCTACGAGCAGTACTTC
>many|TRBV5-1|NA|TRBJ2-7
CASSLVGTYEQYF
TGCGCCAGCAGCTTGGTAGGGACCTACGAGCAGTACTTC
>many|TRBV27|NA|TRBJ2-7
CASSLGVPSYEQYF
TGTGCCAGCAGTTTAGGGGTACCCTCCTACGAGCAGTACTTC
>many|TRBV20-1|TRBD2|TRBJ2-1
CSARYGTSGNEQFF
TGCAGTGCTAGGTACGGGACTAGCGGCAATGAGCAGTTCTTC
>NA|TRBV29-1|NA|TRBJ2-3
CSVTDGADTQYF
TGCAGCGTTACGGACGGAGCAGATACGCAGTATTTT
>NA|TRBV12-3/TRBV12-4|NA|TRBJ1-4
CASSLGPGQKLFF
TGTGCCAGCAGTTTAGGCCCTGGACAAAAACTGTTTTTT
>many|TRBV5-1|NA|TRBJ1-1
CASSLTDYTEAFF
TGCGCCAGCAGCTTGACGGATTACACTGAAGCTTTCTTT
>NA|TRBV29-1|NA|TRBJ2-1
CSVEPGTGSYNEQFF
TGCAGCGTTGAACCAGGAACGGGGTCCTACAATGAGCAGTTCTTC
>many|TRBV6-2/TRBV6-3|NA|TRBJ1-2
CASSPGVVYGYTF
TGTGCCAGCAGCCCTGGTGTGGTCTATGGCTACACCTTC
>NA|TRBV2|TRBD1|TRBJ1-1
CATPGQMNTEAFF
TGTGCCACCCCGGGACAGATGAACACTGAAGCTTTCTTT
>NA|TRBV28|NA|TRBJ2-1
CASRNRDLQFF
TGTGCCAGCCGGAACCGGGACCTACAGTTCTTC
>few|TRBV24-1|NA|TRBJ2-3
CATSDFGRASRLTDTQYF
TGTGCCACCAGTGATTTCGGTAGGGCGTCGAGACTCACAGATACGCAGTATTTT
>few|TRBV7-9|NA|TRBJ2-7
CASSAIGEQYF
TGTGCCAGCAGCGCAATCGGCGAGCAGTACTTC
>many|TRBV11-2|NA|TRBJ2-3
CASSLAGGRGTDTQYF
TGTGCCAGCAGCTTAGCAGGGGGGCGGGGGACAGATACGCAGTATTTT
>NA|TRBV5-1|NA|TRBJ1-2
CASPRESYGYTF
TGCGCCAGTCCCAGGGAGTCGTATGGCTACACCTTC
>few|TRBV6-1|NA|TRBJ1-1
CASHHETLNTEAFF
TGTGCCAGCCACCACGAAACTTTGAACACTGAAGCTTTCTTT
>NA|TRBV4-1|NA|TRBJ2-1
CASSRSRGGEAEQFF
TGCGCCAGCAGCCGATCTCGGGGTGGAGAGGCTGAGCAGTTCTTC
>few|TRBV4-2|NA|TRBJ1-6
CASSQDVTDSPLHF
TGTGCCAGCAGCCAAGATGTTACGGATTCACCCCTCCACTTT
>NA|TRBV5-6|NA|TRBJ2-3
CASSFLDSDTQYF
TGTGCCAGCAGCTTCCTAGACTCAGATACGCAGTATTTT
>few|TRBV12-3/TRBV12-4|TRBD1|TRBJ1-2
CASSLGPGQGVDGYTF
TGTGCCAGCAGTTTAGGACCGGGACAGGGGGTAGATGGCTACACCTTC
>few|TRBV5-1|NA|TRBJ2-1
CASSATGPNNEQFF
TGCGCCAGCAGCGCCACCGGGCCGAACAATGAGCAGTTCTTC
>NA|TRBV7-9|NA|TRBJ2-5
CASSGLDMWETQYF
TGTGCCAGCAGCGGCTTGGACATGTGGGAGACCCAGTACTTC
>few|TRBV28|NA|TRBJ2-3
CASSLFASAQYF
TGTGCCAGCAGTTTATTTGCTAGCGCGCAGTATTTT
>NA|TRBV2|NA|TRBJ2-1
CASSERLAVYNEQFF
TGTGCCAGCAGTGAGCGGCTAGCTGTCTACAATGAGCAGTTCTTC
>NA|TRBV25-1|NA|TRBJ1-4
CASKATTNEKLFF
TGTGCCAGCAAGGCAACAACTAATGAAAAACTGTTTTTT
>many|TRBV4-2|NA|TRBJ2-5
CASSQDDPGHLQETQYF
TGTGCCAGCAGCCAAGATGACCCGGGACACTTACAAGAGACCCAGTACTTC
>NA|TRBV28|TRBD1|TRBJ1-1
CASSLLRTGGVTEAFF
TGTGCCAGCAGTTTATTGAGGACAGGGGGCGTCACTGAAGCTTTCTTT
>few|TRBV28|NA|TRBJ2-5
CASTNPLLDSPTTIKETQYF
TGTGCCAGCACCAACCCCCTCCTGGACAGCCCAACGACCATAAAAGAGACCCAGTACTTC
>few|TRBV10-3|TRBD2|TRBJ2-3
CAISETSGASTDTQYF
TGTGCCATCAGTGAGACTAGCGGGGCCAGCACAGATACGCAGTATTTT
>NA|TRBV3-1|TRBD1|TRBJ2-6
CACSNGPTGAVSGANVLTF
TGTGCCTGCAGCAACGGTCCGACAGGGGCGGTTTCTGGGGCCAACGTCCTGACTTTC
>NA|TRBV6-1|TRBD2|TRBJ2-1
CASSNYRLAGGNEQFF
TGTGCCAGCAGCAACTATCGACTAGCGGGAGGAAATGAGCAGTTCTTC
>few|TRBV12-5|TRBD2|TRBJ2-2
CASALGTSFIGGELFF
TGTGCTAGTGCCCTCGGGACTAGCTTTATAGGCGGGGAGCTGTTTTTT
>few|TRBV7-8|TRBD2|TRBJ2-5
CASSYRLAEETQYF
TGTGCCAGCAGCTATAGGCTAGCGGAAGAGACCCAGTACTTC
>many|TRBV20-1|NA|TRBJ1-2
CSGQLHRALNYGYTF
TGCAGTGGTCAACTCCATAGGGCCCTTAACTATGGCTACACCTTC
>few|TRBV12-3/TRBV12-4|NA|TRBJ1-6
CASSFGAYPPLHF
TGTGCCAGCAGTTTTGGGGCCTACCCACCCCTCCACTTT
>few|TRBV29-1|NA|TRBJ2-1
CSVEVGQLSYNEQFF
TGCAGCGTTGAAGTTGGCCAGCTCTCCTACAATGAGCAGTTCTTC
>many|TRBV5-1|NA|TRBJ2-1
CASSLGGAYNEQFF
TGCGCCAGCAGCTTGGGGGGCGCCTACAATGAGCAGTTCTTC
>few|TRBV28|NA|TRBJ2-2
CASSFLVQDGELFF
TGTGCCAGCAGTTTCTTAGTACAGGACGGGGAGCTGTTTTTT
>few|TRBV12-3/TRBV12-4|TRBD1|TRBJ2-1
CASTPTDRGLEQFF
TGTGCCAGCACTCCTACGGACAGGGGATTGGAGCAGTTCTTC
>few|TRBV18|NA|TRBJ2-7
CASSPGTAKGLEQYF
TGTGCCAGCTCCCCCGGGACGGCTAAGGGATTGGAGCAGTACTTC
>few|TRBV7-8|NA|TRBJ1-5
CASSSAAAGGNQPQHF
TGTGCCAGCAGCTCCGCCGCGGCGGGGGGCAATCAGCCCCAGCATTTT
>few|TRBV12-3/TRBV12-4|TRBD2|TRBJ2-3
CASSRVAGGSKDTQYF
TGTGCCAGCAGTCGGGTGGCGGGAGGTTCGAAAGATACGCAGTATTTT
>few|TRBV20-1|TRBD2|TRBJ2-5
CSASGLAGGSVLKTQYF
TGCAGTGCTAGTGGTTTAGCGGGAGGTTCAGTGCTGAAGACCCAGTACTTC
>once|TRBV15|NA|TRBJ2-7
CATRDPGQGYEQYF
TGTGCCACCAGGGATCCGGGACAAGGCTACGAGCAGTACTTC